Listed here are 23 T cell receptor beta chains from one sample, sequenced in a study of T-cell memory formation after mild COVID-19. TCRdb passed the 5' RACE reads through MiXCR, listing each CDR3 protein once. This sample has approximately 340,000 distinct CDR3 sequences, with over 10% found just once. Source material: PBMCs or a T cell subset sorted from them (not recorded which). The origin of the receptors is a man aged 18 to 30 who had mild COVID-19 (a few samples of this study predate the infection). Cell type and time point are not known.

This clonotype came up a few times. The V and J genes are TRBV5-1 and TRBJ2-3, with 10 bases aligning to TRBD2. Germline CDR1 reads SGHRS; CDR2 reads YFSETQ. Trimming at V came to 4 bases and at J to 0 bases, leaving 5 bases not matched to a gene. The CDR3 has 16 amino acids. The CDR3 nucleotides read TGCGCCAGCAGCGCCGGACTAGCGGATAGCACAGATACGCAGTATTTT. It translates to CASSAGLADSTDTQYF.

This clonotype was seen a handful of times. J is TRBJ2-5 and V is TRBV12-5; 9 bases are a match to TRBD1. V trimming: 6 bases; J trimming: 1 base; junction bases outside the gene matches: 6. Germline CDR1 is LGHNT and CDR2 is FRNRAP. The CDR3 spans 15 residues. CDR3 DNA: TGTGCTAGTGGCCACACAGGGGGCTCCCAAGAGACCCAGTACTTC. This codes for CASGHTGGSQETQYF.

This clonotype was counted a few times. This rearrangement joins TRBV7-2 to TRBJ2-3; D not certain. CDR1 and CDR2 (germline): SGHTA, FQGNSA. Trimming took off 4 bases at V and 0 bases at J, with 8 bases between the two ends. The CDR3 runs 14 residues. As DNA, the CDR3 is TGTGCCAGCAGCTCGGTCTCTAGCACAGATACGCAGTATTTT. It yields the protein CASSSVSSTDTQYF.

This clonotype appeared a few times. The rearrangement joins TRBV7-3 to TRBJ2-5, with D possibly TRBD2 on 6 matching bases. The CDR3 runs 16 residues. Per germline, CDR1 SGHTA and CDR2 FQGTGA. V was shortened by 0 bases and J by 4 bases, with 15 bases between the two germline ends. CDR3 sequence reads: CASSLTGLRTGETQYF. DNA for the CDR3: TGTGCCAGCAGCTTAACGGGACTCCGGACGGGAGAGACCCAGTACTTC.

In this sample, this clonotype turned up many times. The CDR3: CASSPWGGVNTEAFF. DNA for the CDR3: TGTGCCAGCAGCCCCTGGGGGGGGGTGAACACTGAAGCTTTCTTT. The chain joins TRBV7-2 to TRBJ1-1; possibly TRBD1 for D (5 bases). Germline V gives CDR1 SGHTA, CDR2 FQGNSA. V lost 5 bases, J lost 0 bases, and 13 bases lay in between. The CDR3 totals 15 residues.

The CDR3 is CSAISGDFNSPLHF. The DNA for the CDR3 is TGCAGTGCTATCTCAGGCGATTTCAATTCACCCCTCCACTTT. The chain is built from TRBV20-1 and TRBJ1-6; no reliable D call. Germline CDR1 is DFQATT and CDR2 is SNEGSKA (reference sequence). The CDR3 has 14 residues. The germline V and J ends were trimmed by 4 bases and 7 bases, with 14 bases remaining between them.

This clonotype was seen more than once but under ten times. This sequence joins TRBV12-3 or TRBV12-4 and TRBJ2-7; 7 nucleotides line up with TRBD1. V shed 4 bases, J shed 3 bases, and the junction held 9 bases outside the gene matches. The CDR3 extends over 15 amino acids. The CDR3 protein is CASSSHSGGHYEQYF. The DNA of the CDR3 is TGTGCCAGCAGTTCGCACTCAGGGGGTCACTACGAGCAGTACTTC.

This clonotype was counted at least ten times. The chain links TRBV18 to TRBJ2-7; no firm D call. The CDR3 length is 15 residues. Germline values: CDR1 KGHSH, CDR2 LQKENI. V dropped 5 bases and J dropped 1 base, with 15 bases sitting between them. The DNA of the CDR3 is TGTGCCAGCTCAAAGGATGGAGTCCTATCCTACGAGCAGTACTTC. It yields the protein CASSKDGVLSYEQYF.

This clonotype occurred a few times. The V and J genes are TRBV4-3 and TRBJ1-3; D gene uncertain. Germline assignment: CDR1 LGHNA and CDR2 YSLEER. The length of the CDR3 is 15 residues. V was cut by 0 bases and J by 0 bases, with 6 bases left in between. This CDR3 reads CASSQEPFSGNTIYF. CDR3 nucleotides: TGCGCCAGCAGCCAAGAGCCCTTCTCTGGAAACACCATATATTTT.

This sequence joins TRBV7-2 and TRBJ1-1, with D possibly being TRBD1 (5 bases). The ends were cut back, 3 bases at V and 11 bases at J, with 25 bases in the middle. Germline V CDR1 and CDR2: SGHTA, FQGNSA. This CDR3 spans 16 amino acids. The CDR3 spells CASSLEGNAGAGEAFF. CDR3 nucleotide sequence: TGTGCCAGCAGCTTGGAGGGGAATGCCGGGGCTGGGGAGGCTTTCTTT.

This clonotype occurred a few times. V is TRBV6-5 and J is TRBJ1-4; D is unresolved. Germline V gives CDR1 MNHEY, CDR2 SVGAGI. Trimming stripped 6 bases from V and 2 bases from J, with 10 bases between. This CDR3 has 14 residues. Written as DNA, the CDR3 is TGTGCCAGCAGCTACGGGTTTACTAATGAAAAACTGTTTTTT. It is translated as CASSYGFTNEKLFF.

This clonotype was seen only a few times. The rearrangement links TRBV11-2 to TRBJ2-1; 8 bases are a match to TRBD1. Per the germline V gene, CDR1 is SGHAT and CDR2 is FQNNGV. The V and J ends lost 4 bases and 0 bases, in that order; junction bases with no gene match: 8. This CDR3 comprises 17 residues. CDR3 amino acids: CASSSFPQGASYNEQFF. DNA for the CDR3: TGTGCCAGCAGCTCCTTCCCCCAGGGGGCCTCCTACAATGAGCAGTTCTTC.

This clonotype has just a few counts. V usage is TRBV7-6 and J usage is TRBJ2-5; TRBD2 matches 9 bases. The CDR3 covers 13 residues. CDR1 and CDR2 from the germline V gene are SGHVS and FNYEAQ. The ends lost 8 bases at V and 7 bases at J; junction bases unmatched: 8. The CDR3 coding sequence is TGTGCCAGCGACACTAGCGGGTTCGCGACCCAGTACTTC. This sequence encodes CASDTSGFATQYF.

A single count supports this clonotype. This chain connects TRBV12-3 or TRBV12-4 to TRBJ2-1; TRBD2 aligns across 8 bases. CDR3 length: 15 residues. The ends lost 6 bases at V and 6 bases at J; junction bases unmatched: 10. The CDR3: CASSESGGVGNEQFF. The CDR3 DNA sequence: TGTGCCAGCAGCGAATCGGGAGGGGTCGGCAATGAGCAGTTCTTC.

This clonotype has at least ten counts. The J gene is TRBJ2-3, the V gene TRBV7-9, with a possible D match to TRBD2 (7 bases). Germline loops: CDR1 SEHNR, CDR2 FQNEAQ (reference sequence). The germline V and J ends were trimmed by 5 bases and 5 bases, with 20 bases remaining between them. The CDR3 runs to 16 residues. The CDR3 nucleotides read TGTGCCAGCAGCACCAATCGGGGGGCCGGGGGAGATACGCAGTATTTT. Its translation: CASSTNRGAGGDTQYF.

The chain combines TRBV2 with TRBJ2-7; D remains ambiguous. CDR1 and CDR2 from the germline V gene are SNHLY and FYNNEI. This CDR3 comprises 13 residues. V lost 8 bases, J lost 6 bases, and 17 bases lay in between. CDR3 loop: CASGQLPSSEQYV. The CDR3 nucleotides read TGTGCCAGCGGTCAGCTTCCTTCATCCGAGCAGTACGTC.

There are a few counts of this clonotype. The V call is TRBV7-9, the J call TRBJ2-3; the match to TRBD1 covers 10 bases. CDR1 and CDR2 from the germline V gene are SEHNR and FQNEAQ (reference sequence). The CDR3 totals 15 residues. V dropped 5 bases and J dropped 4; count of bases not matched to a gene: 6. CDR3 loop: CASSDAGTGADTQYF. As DNA, the CDR3 is TGTGCCAGCAGCGACGCCGGGACAGGGGCAGATACGCAGTATTTT.

This clonotype has more than one count but fewer than ten. The chain recombines TRBV6-6 with TRBJ1-1; 7 bases fit TRBD1. The V gene end was trimmed by 6 bases and the J gene end by 3 bases; junction bases not matched to a gene: 7. This CDR3 is 14 amino acids long. Germline assignment: CDR1 MNHNY and CDR2 SVGAGI (reference sequence). The CDR3 loop is CASSNTGEYTEAFF. The CDR3 nucleotides read TGTGCCAGCAGCAACACAGGGGAGTACACTGAAGCTTTCTTT.

This clonotype came up a few times. J is TRBJ2-1 and V is TRBV7-9, with 12 bases identical to TRBD1. CDR3 size: 16 residues. After removal of 8 bases from V and 8 bases from J, the junction contained 13 bases not matched to a gene. The germline CDR1 and CDR2 sequences are SEHNR and FQNEAQ (reference sequence). DNA of the CDR3: TGTGCCAGCCCCCGTCCCCCGGGACAGGGGGCCGATGAGCAGTTCTTC. Its translation: CASPRPPGQGADEQFF.

This sequence joins TRBV7-3 and TRBJ2-7, with 14 bases identical to TRBD2. V was clipped by 5 bases and J by 2 bases; unmatched bases: 2. CDR1 SGHTA and CDR2 FQGTGA come from the germline V gene. This CDR3 has 15 amino acids. CDR3 DNA: TGTGCCAGCAGCCGGGGACTAGCGGGAGCCTACGAGCAGTACTTC. It encodes CASSRGLAGAYEQYF.

This sequence joins TRBV15 and TRBJ2-7; 7 bases are a match to TRBD1. The CDR3 is 13 amino acids. The V segment lost 7 bases and the J segment 2 bases; nucleotides outside the gene matches: 5. Germline V lookup: CDR1 LNHNV, CDR2 YYDKDF (reference sequence). CDR3 amino acids: CATKTGSTYEQYF. DNA of the CDR3: TGTGCCACCAAGACAGGGAGTACCTACGAGCAGTACTTC.

The rearrangement uses TRBV7-2 and TRBJ1-5; tentative D call: TRBD1 (5 bases). CDR1 SGHTA and CDR2 FQGNSA come from the germline V gene. V lost 3 bases, J lost 3 bases, and 9 bases lay in between. CDR3 length: 14 residues. This CDR3 is CASSFPGYNQPQHF. DNA for the CDR3: TGTGCCAGCAGCTTCCCAGGGTACAATCAGCCCCAGCATTTT.

This clonotype has a handful of counts. The gene calls are TRBV5-1 and TRBJ2-1; the match to TRBD2 covers 9 bases. The germline V gene has CDR1 SGHRS and CDR2 YFSETQ. The CDR3 contains 15 residues. The junction had 2 bases not matched to a gene; V was cut back by 4 bases and J by 0 bases. The CDR3 nucleotides read TGCGCCAGCAGCGCTAGCGGGAACTCCTACAATGAGCAGTTCTTC. Residues: CASSASGNSYNEQFF.